A selection of T cell receptor beta chains follows, all from one sample in a study of blood T cell repertoires in COVID-19. Only in-frame clones appear in the TCRdb table, and some are missing; sequencing was by immunoSEQ multiplex PCR. Of more than 85,000 clones listed, roughly four fifths are singletons. The sample comprised peripheral blood. The receptors here all came from a woman aged 70-85 years with acute or convalescent COVID-19. Both conserved end residues are part of each CDR3. The D gene is left open where the match is weak. Only some rows state a clone size, as once, few, many or a class for expanded clones.

abundance	len	d_gene	v_gene	j_gene	CDR3aa	CDR3nt
.	15	.	TRBV5-6	TRBJ1-2	CASSSWEGFILGYTF	TGTGCCAGCAGCTCCTGGGAGGGGTTCATATTGGGCTACACCTTC
.	16	TRBD2	TRBV27	TRBJ2-7	CASSPRLAGDTYEQYF	TGTGCCAGCAGTCCGCGACTAGCGGGGGATACCTACGAGCAGTACTTC
.	18	TRBD1	TRBV28	TRBJ1-5	CASSLSGQVNSRNQPQHF	TGTGCCAGCAGTTTATCGGGACAGGTTAATTCTCGAAATCAGCCCCAGCATTTT
few	15	TRBD1	TRBV5-1	TRBJ1-6	CASSWGQGLESPLHF	TGCGCCAGCAGCTGGGGACAGGGGTTGGAGTCACCCCTCCACTTT
many	15	TRBD2	TRBV2	TRBJ2-1	CASSEVTSGSDEQFF	TGTGCCAGCAGTGAGGTCACTAGCGGGAGCGATGAGCAGTTCTTC
.	15	TRBD1	TRBV7-2	TRBJ1-2	CASSVTGGSRYGYTF	TGTGCCAGCAGCGTAACAGGGGGGAGTCGCTATGGCTACACCTTC
.	14	.	TRBV19	TRBJ1-5	CASSPGVLDQPQHF	TGTGCCAGTAGTCCGGGGGTTCTGGATCAGCCCCAGCATTTT
.	14	.	TRBV28	TRBJ2-7	CASSPAHQSYEQYF	TGTGCCAGCAGCCCAGCGCACCAATCCTACGAGCAGTACTTC
.	13	.	TRBV5-4	TRBJ1-4	CASSSAGGEKLFF	TGTGCCAGCAGCTCCGCGGGGGGGGAAAAACTGTTTTTT
.	16	.	TRBV6-6	TRBJ1-6	CASSYPKGRGDSPLHF	TGTGCCAGCAGTTACCCTAAGGGTAGGGGCGACTCACCCCTCCACTTT